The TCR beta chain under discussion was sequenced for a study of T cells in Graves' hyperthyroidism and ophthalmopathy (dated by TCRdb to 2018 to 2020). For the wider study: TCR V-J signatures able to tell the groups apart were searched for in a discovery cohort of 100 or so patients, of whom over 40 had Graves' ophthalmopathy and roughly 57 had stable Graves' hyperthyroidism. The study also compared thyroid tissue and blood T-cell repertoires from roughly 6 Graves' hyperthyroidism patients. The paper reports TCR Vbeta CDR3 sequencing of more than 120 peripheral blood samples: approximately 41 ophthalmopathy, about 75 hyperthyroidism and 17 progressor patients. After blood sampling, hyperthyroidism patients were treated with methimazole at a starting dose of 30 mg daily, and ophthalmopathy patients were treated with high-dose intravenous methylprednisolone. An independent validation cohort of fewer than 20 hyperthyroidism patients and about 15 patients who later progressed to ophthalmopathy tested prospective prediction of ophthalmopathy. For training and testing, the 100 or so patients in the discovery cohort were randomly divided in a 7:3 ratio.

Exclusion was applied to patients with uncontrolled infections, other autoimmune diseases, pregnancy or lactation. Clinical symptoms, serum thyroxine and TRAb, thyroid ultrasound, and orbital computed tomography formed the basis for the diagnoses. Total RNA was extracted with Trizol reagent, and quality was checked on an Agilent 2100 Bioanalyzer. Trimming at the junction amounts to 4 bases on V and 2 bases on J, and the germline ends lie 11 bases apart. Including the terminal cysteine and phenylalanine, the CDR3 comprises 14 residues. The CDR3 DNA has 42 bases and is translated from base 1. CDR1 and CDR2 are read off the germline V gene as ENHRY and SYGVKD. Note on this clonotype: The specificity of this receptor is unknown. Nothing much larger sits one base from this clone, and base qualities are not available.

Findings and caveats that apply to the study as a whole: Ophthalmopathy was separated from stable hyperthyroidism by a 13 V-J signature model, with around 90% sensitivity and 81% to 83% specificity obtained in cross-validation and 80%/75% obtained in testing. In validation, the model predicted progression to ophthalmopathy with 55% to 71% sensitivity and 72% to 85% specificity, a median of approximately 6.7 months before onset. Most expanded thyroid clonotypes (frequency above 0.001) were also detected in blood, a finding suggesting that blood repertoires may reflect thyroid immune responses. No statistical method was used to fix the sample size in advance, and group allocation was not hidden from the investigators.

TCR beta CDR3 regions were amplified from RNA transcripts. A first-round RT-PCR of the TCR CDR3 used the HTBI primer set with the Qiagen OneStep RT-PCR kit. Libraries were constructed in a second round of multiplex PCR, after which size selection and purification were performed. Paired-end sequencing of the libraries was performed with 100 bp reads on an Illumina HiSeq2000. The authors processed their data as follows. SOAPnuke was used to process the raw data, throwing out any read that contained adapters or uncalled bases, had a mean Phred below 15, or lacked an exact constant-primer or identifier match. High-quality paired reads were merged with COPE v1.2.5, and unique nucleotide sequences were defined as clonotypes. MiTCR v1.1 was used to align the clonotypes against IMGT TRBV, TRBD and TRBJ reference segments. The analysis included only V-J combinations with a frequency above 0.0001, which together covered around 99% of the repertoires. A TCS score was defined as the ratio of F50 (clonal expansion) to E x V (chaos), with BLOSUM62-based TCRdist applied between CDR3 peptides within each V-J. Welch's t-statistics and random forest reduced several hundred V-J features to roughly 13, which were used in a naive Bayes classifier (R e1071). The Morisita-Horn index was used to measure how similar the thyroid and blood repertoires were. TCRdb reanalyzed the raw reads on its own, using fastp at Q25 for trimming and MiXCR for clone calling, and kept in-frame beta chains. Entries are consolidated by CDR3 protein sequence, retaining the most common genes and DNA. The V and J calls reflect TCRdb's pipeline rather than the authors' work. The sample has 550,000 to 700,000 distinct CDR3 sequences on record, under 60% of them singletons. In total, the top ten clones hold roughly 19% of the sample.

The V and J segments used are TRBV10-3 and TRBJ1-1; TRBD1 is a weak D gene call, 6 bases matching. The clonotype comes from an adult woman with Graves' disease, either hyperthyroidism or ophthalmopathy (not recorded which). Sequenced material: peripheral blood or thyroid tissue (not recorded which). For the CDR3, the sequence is CAISVGGANTEAFF. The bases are TGTGCCATCAGTGTGGGGGGCGCTAACACTGAAGCTTTCTTT.